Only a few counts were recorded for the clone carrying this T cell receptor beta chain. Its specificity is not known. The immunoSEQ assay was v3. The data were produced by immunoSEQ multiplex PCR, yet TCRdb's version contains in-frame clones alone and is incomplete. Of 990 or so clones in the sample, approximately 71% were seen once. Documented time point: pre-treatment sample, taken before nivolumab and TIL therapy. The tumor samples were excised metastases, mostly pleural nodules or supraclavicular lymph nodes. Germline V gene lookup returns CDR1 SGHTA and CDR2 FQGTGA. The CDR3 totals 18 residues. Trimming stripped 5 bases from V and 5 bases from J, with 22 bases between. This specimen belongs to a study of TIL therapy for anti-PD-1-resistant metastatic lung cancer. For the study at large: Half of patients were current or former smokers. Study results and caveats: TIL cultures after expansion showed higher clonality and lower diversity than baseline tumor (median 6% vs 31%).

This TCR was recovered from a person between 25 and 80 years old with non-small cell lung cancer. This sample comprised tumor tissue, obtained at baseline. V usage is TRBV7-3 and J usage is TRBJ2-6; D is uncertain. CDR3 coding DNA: TGTGCCAGCAGCCTATTCAAACGCTTACAAAGTCGGGCCAACGTCCTGACTTTC. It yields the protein CASSLFKRLQSRANVLTF.